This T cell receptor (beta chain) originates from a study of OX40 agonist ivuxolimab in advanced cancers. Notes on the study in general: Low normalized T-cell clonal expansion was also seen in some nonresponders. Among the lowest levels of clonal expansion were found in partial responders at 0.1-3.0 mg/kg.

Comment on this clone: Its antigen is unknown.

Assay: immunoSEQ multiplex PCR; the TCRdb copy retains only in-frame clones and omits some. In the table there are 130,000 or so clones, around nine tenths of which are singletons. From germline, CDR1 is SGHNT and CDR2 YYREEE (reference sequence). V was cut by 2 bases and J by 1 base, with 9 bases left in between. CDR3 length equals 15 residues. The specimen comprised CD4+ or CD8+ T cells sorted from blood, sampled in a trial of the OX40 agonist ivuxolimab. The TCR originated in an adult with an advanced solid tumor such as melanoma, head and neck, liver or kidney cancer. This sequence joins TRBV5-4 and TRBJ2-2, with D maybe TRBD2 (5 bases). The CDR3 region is CASSLGRVNTGELFF. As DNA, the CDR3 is TGTGCCAGCAGCTTAGGGAGAGTGAACACCGGGGAGCTGTTTTTT.